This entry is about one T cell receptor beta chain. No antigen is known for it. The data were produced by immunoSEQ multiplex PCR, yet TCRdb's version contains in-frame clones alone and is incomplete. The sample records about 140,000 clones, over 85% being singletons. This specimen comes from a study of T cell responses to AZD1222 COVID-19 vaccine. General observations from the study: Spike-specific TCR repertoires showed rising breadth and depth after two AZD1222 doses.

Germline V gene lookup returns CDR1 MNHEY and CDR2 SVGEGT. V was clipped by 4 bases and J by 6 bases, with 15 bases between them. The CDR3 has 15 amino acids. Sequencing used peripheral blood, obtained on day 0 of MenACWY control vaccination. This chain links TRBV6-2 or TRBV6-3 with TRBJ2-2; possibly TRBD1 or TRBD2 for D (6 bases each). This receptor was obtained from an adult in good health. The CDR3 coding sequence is TGTGCCAGCAGTTCGCCAGGGGACTTCCCCGGGGAGCTGTTTTTT. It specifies CASSSPGDFPGELFF.